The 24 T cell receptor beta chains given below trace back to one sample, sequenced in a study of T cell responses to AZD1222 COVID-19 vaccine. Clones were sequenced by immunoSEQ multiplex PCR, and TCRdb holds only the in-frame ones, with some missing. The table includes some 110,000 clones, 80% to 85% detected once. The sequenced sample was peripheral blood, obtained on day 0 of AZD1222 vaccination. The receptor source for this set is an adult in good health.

The CDR3 DNA sequence: TGTGCCAGCACCCACTTGTCCGGAAACTATGGCTACACCTTC. This sequence encodes CASTHLSGNYGYTF. J is TRBJ1-2 and V is TRBV4-2; D uncertain. Between the trimmed V and J ends, which lost 7 bases and 2 bases, there was a span of 14 bases. This CDR3 contains 14 residues. Germline V gene sequence: CDR1 LGHNA, CDR2 YNFKEQ.

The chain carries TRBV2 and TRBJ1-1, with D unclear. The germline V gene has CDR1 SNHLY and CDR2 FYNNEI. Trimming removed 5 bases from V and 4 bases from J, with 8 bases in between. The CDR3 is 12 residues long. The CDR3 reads CASSHGATEAFF. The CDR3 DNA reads TGTGCCAGCAGTCATGGAGCCACTGAAGCTTTCTTT.

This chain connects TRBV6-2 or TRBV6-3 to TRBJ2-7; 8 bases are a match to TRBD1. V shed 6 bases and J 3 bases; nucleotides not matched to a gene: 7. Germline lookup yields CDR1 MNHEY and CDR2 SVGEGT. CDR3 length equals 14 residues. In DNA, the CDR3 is TGTGCCAGCAGCCCGGTCGGACAGGGCTACGAGCAGTACTTC. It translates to CASSPVGQGYEQYF.

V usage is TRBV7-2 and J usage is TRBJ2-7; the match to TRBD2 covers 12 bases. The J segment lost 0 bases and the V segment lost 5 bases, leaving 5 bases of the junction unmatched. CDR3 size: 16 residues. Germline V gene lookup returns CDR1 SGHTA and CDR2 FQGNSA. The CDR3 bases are TGTGCCAGCAGCCCACTAGCGGGGGGTTTCTCCTACGAGCAGTACTTC. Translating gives CASSPLAGGFSYEQYF.

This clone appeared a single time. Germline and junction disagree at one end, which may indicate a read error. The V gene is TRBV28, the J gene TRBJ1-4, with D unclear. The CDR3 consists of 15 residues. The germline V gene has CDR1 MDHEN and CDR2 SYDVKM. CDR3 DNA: TGTGCCAGCAGTCCTTCATACTTGGGTTATGTAGATCGGGTTTTT. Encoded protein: CASSPSYLGYVDRVF.

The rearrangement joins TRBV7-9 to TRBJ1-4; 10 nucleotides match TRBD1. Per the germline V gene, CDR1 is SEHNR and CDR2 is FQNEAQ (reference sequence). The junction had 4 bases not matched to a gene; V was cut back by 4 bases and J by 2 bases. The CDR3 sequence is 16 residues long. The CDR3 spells CASSSGQGGTNEKLFF. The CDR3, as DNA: TGTGCCAGCAGCTCCGGACAGGGGGGTACTAATGAAAAACTGTTTTTT.

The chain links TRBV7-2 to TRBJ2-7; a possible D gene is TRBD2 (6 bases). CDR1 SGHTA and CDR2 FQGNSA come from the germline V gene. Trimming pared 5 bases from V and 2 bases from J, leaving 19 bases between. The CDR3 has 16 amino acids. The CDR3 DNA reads TGTGCCAGCAGCGGAGCCGCCCTAGCGCCGACCTACGAGCAGTACTTC. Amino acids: CASSGAALAPTYEQYF. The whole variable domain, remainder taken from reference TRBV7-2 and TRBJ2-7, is GAGVSQSPSNKVTEKGKDVELRCDPISGHTALYWYRQSLGQGLEFLIYFQGNSAPDKSGLPSDRFSAERTGGSVSTLTIQRTQQEDSAVYLCASSGAALAPTYEQYFGPGTRLTVT.

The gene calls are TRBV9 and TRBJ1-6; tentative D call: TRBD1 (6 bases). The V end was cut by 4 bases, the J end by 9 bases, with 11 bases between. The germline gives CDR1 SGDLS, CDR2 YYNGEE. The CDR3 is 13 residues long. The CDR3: CASSFTGSSPLHF. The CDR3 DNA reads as TGTGCCAGCAGCTTTACAGGGAGTTCACCCCTCCACTTT.

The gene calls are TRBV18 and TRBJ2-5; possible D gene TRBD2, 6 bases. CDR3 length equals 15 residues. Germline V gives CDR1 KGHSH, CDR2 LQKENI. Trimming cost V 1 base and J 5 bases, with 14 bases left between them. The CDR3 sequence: CASSPRTGAGETQYF. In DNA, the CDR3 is TGTGCCAGCTCACCACGGACGGGAGCAGGGGAGACCCAGTACTTC.

CDR3 bases: TGTGCCACCAGCCAGGGAACAACTAATGAAAAACTGTTTTTT. Translation gives CATSQGTTNEKLFF. The genes are TRBV15 and TRBJ1-4; maybe TRBD1 (5 bases). V lost 5 bases and J 0 bases, leaving 7 bases between the germline ends. This CDR3 spans 14 amino acids. The germline V gene encodes CDR1 LNHNV and CDR2 YYDKDF (reference sequence).

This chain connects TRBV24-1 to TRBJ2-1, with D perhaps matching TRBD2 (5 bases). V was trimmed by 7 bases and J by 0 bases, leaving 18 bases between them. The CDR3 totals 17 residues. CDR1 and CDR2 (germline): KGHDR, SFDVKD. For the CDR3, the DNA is TGTGCCACCAGCTCCAACAGAGCCGCGGGCTCCTACAATGAGCAGTTCTTC. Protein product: CATSSNRAAGSYNEQFF.

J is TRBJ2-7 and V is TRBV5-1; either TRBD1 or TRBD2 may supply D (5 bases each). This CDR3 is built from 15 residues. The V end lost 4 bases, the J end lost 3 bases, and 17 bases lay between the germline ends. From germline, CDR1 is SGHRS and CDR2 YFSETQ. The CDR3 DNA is TGCGCCAGCAGCCCCGGGACCGGCGGCATCTACGAGCAGTACTTC. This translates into CASSPGTGGIYEQYF.

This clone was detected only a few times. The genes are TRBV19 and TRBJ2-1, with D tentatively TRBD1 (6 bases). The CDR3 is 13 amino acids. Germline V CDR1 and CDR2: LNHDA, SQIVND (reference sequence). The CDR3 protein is CASGVNSYNEQFF. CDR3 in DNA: TGTGCTTCAGGGGTAAATTCCTACAATGAGCAGTTCTTC.

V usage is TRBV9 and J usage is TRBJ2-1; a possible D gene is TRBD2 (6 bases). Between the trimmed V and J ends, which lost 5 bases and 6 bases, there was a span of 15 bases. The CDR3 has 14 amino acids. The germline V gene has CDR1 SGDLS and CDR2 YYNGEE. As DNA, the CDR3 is TGTGCCAGCAGGGGGCGGGATACTCTCAATGAGCAGTTCTTC. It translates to CASRGRDTLNEQFF.

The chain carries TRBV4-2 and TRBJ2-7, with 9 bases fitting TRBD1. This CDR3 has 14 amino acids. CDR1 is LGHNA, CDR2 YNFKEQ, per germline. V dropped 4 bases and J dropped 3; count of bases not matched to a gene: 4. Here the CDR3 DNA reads TGTGCCAGCAGCCCCCGACAGGGGGACTACGAGCAGTACTTC. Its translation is CASSPRQGDYEQYF.

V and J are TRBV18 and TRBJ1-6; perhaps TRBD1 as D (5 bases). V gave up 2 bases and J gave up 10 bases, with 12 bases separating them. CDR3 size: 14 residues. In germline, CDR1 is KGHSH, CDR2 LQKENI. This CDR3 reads CASSPGGFTSPLHF. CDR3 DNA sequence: TGTGCCAGCTCACCAGGGGGTTTTACGTCACCCCTCCACTTT.

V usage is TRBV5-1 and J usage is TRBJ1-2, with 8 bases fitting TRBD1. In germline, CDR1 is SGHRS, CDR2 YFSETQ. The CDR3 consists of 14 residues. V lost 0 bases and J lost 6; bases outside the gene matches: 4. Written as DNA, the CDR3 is TGCGCCAGCAGCTTGGCGGGGGGACAGGATGGCTACACCTTC. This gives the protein CASSLAGGQDGYTF.

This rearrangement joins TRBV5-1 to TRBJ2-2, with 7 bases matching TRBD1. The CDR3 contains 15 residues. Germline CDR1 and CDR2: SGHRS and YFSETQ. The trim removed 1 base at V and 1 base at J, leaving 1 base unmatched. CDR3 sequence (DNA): TGCGCCAGCAGCTTGCCAGGGGGGAACACCGGGGAGCTGTTTTTT. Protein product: CASSLPGGNTGELFF.

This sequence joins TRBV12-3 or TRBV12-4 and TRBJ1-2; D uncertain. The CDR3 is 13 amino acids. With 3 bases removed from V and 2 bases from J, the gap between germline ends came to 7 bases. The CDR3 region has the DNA TGTGCCAGCAGTTTTGGCATCAACTATGGCTACACCTTC. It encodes CASSFGINYGYTF.

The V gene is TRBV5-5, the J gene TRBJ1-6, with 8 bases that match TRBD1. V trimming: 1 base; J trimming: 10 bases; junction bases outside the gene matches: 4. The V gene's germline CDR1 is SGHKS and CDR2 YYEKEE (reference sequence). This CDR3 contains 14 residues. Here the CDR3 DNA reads TGTGCCAGCAGCTTGACAGGGGGTGGGTCACCCCTCCACTTT. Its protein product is CASSLTGGGSPLHF.

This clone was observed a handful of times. In nucleotides, the CDR3 is TGTGCCAGCAGCCAAGTTTTTTCTAGCGGGAGCTACGAGCAGTACTTC. Protein sequence: CASSQVFSSGSYEQYF. The chain carries TRBV4-2 and TRBJ2-7, with 10 bases aligning to TRBD2. Germline CDR1 is LGHNA and CDR2 is YNFKEQ. V lost 1 base to trimming and J lost 3 bases; unmatched junction nucleotides: 6. This CDR3 spans 16 amino acids.

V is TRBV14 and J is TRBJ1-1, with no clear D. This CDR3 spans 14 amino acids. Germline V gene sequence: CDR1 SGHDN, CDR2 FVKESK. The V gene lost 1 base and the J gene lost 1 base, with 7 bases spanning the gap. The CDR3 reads CASSQVSGNTEAFF. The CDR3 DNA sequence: TGTGCCAGCAGCCAAGTGAGTGGGAACACTGAAGCTTTCTTT.

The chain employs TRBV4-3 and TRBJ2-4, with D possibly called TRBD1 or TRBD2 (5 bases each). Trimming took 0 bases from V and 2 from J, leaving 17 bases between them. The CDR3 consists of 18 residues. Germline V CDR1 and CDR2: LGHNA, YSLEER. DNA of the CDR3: TGCGCCAGCAGCCAAGATGTGGGGGACGTGGTGACCAAAAACATTCAGTACTTC. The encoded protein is CASSQDVGDVVTKNIQYF.

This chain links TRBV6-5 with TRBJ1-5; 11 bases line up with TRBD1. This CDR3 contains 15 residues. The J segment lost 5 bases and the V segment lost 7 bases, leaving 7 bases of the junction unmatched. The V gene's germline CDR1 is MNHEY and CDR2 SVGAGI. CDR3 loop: CASKIGQGAYQPQHF. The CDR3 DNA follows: TGTGCCAGCAAGATTGGACAGGGGGCGTATCAGCCCCAGCATTTT.